This T cell receptor beta chain stems from a study of post-analysis software for immune sequencing data. The wider study: Included among the disease courses, which were recorded for the cohort, were relapsing-remitting, secondary progressive and progressive-relapsing multiple sclerosis. Study outcomes and limitations: Multiple sclerosis was associated with a significant reduction in normalized Chao1 diversity relative to controls.

Unique molecular identifiers were carried by the TCR beta cDNA libraries. Starting from around 0.96 to 9.9 million T cells, the study yielded about 500,000 cDNA molecules. MiXCR was run by TCRdb on the PCR reads, yielding one entry per CDR3 protein. This sample yields about 540,000 distinct CDR3 sequences, of which approximately 31% are seen a single time; 4.5% to 7.5% belongs to the top ten. A word on this clonotype: What it binds is not known. This may be a read error: a much more frequent sequence differs by one nucleotide.

The sequence was collected from a girl between 2 and 17 years old with multiple sclerosis. Specimen: blood.

The CDR3 region has the DNA TGTGCCAGCAGTTCCACTAGCGGGGTAGATGCGCAGTATTTT. Protein: CASSSTSGVDAQYF. The chain joins TRBV12-3 or TRBV12-4 to TRBJ2-3, with TRBD2 identical over 10 bases. This CDR3 has 14 amino acids.